The clone carrying this T cell receptor (beta chain) occurred many times. Its cognate antigen is unknown. This record belongs to a study of T cells in Graves' hyperthyroidism and ophthalmopathy. For the study at large: Peripheral blood draws took place at initial diagnosis, ahead of any treatment. Regarding the study as a whole: Ophthalmopathy was told apart from stable hyperthyroidism by a 13 V-J model.

Isolation of PBMCs was performed on 10 ml fresh peripheral blood. RNA transcripts were the template for amplifying TCR beta CDR3 regions. HTBI primers were used for first-round RT-PCR of the TCR CDR3. TCRdb reanalysed the multiplex PCR reads using MiXCR and keeps one entry per CDR3 protein. Here the sample spans 300,000 to 400,000 distinct CDR3 sequences, roughly 23% being singletons. The sequencing input was blood. The clonotype comes from a woman between 50 and 59 years old with Graves' hyperthyroidism.

The chain's CDR3 is CASSPQGARGYTF. The CDR3, as DNA: TGTGCCAGCAGCCCCCAGGGGGCGAGAGGCTACACCTTC. The rearrangement uses TRBV12-3 or TRBV12-4 and TRBJ1-2, with TRBD1 matching 8 bases. The CDR3 runs 13 residues. The J segment lost 8 bases and the V segment lost 6 bases, leaving 8 bases of the junction unmatched.